These T cell receptor beta chains were read from a single sample in a study of immune evolution from preneoplasia to lung adenocarcinoma. Only in-frame clones appear in the TCRdb table, and some are missing; sequencing was by immunoSEQ multiplex PCR. This sample carries 10,000 or so clones, around 79% of them seen once, and the ten largest clones take around 9%. Sequenced input: FFPE minimally invasive lung adenocarcinoma tissue. These receptors were collected from a donor at least 70 years old with lung adenocarcinoma. Both conserved end residues are part of each CDR3. Fields, in order: D gene, V gene, clone size, J gene, CDR3 protein, CDR3 DNA. D genes are given only for firm matches. A clone size is listed for some rows: how often the clone was seen (once, few, many), or a class if it is expanded.

>TRBD2|TRBV5-6|NA|TRBJ2-5
CASSFGLAGGRETQYF
TGTGCCAGCAGCTTTGGACTAGCGGGAGGTAGAGAGACCCAGTACTTC
>TRBD1|TRBV5-1|NA|TRBJ2-6
CASSLAGQGGSGANVLTF
TGCGCCAGCAGCTTGGCGGGACAGGGGGGCTCTGGGGCCAACGTCCTGACTTTC
>NA|TRBV6-5|NA|TRBJ2-7
CASSSWVRYEQYF
TGTGCCAGCAGTTCTTGGGTCCGGTACGAGCAGTACTTC
>NA|TRBV30|NA|TRBJ1-2
CAWSVTLNYGYTF
TGTGCCTGGAGTGTAACACTCAACTATGGCTACACCTTC
>NA|TRBV2|few|TRBJ2-3
CATGTDTQYF
TGTGCCACTGGCACAGATACGCAGTATTTT
>TRBD1|TRBV5-1|few|TRBJ1-1
CASSTGTGGFPTEAFF
TGCGCCAGCAGCACGGGGACAGGGGGTTTCCCAACTGAAGCTTTCTTT
>NA|TRBV30|NA|TRBJ2-3
CAWSFGVGPKTDTQYF
TGTGCCTGGAGTTTCGGGGTGGGTCCAAAGACAGATACGCAGTATTTT
>TRBD1|TRBV19|NA|TRBJ1-2
CASKRQGYYGYTF
TGTGCCAGTAAAAGACAGGGGTACTATGGCTACACCTTC
>TRBD2|TRBV2|NA|TRBJ2-1
CASSVDSGRAPGFF
TGTGCCAGCAGTGTCGATAGCGGGAGGGCCCCAGGGTTCTTC
>NA|TRBV18|NA|TRBJ1-4
CASSRTIGATNEKLFF
TGTGCCAGCTCACGGACTATAGGGGCAACTAATGAAAAACTGTTTTTT
>NA|TRBV4-1|NA|TRBJ2-7
CASSQGTARGEQYF
TGCGCCAGCAGCCAAGGGACAGCGCGGGGCGAGCAGTACTTC
>TRBD2|TRBV4-1|NA|TRBJ2-6
CASSQDPLAGYSGANVLTF
TGCGCCAGCAGCCAAGATCCCCTAGCGGGTTACTCTGGGGCCAACGTCCTGACTTTC
>NA|TRBV14|NA|TRBJ1-4
CASRASGAEKLFF
TGTGCCAGCAGGGCGAGCGGGGCAGAAAAACTGTTTTTT
>NA|TRBV28|NA|TRBJ1-2
CASTRTKDYGYTF
TGTGCCAGCACGAGGACCAAGGATTATGGCTACACCTTC
>TRBD1|TRBV5-8|NA|TRBJ2-3
CASSLKEGGADTQYF
TGTGCCAGCAGCTTGAAGGAAGGGGGCGCGGATACGCAGTATTTT
>TRBD1|TRBV19|NA|TRBJ2-2
CASRTGGPNTGELFF
TGTGCCAGTAGGACAGGGGGCCCGAACACCGGGGAGCTGTTTTTT
>NA|TRBV9|NA|TRBJ2-5
CASSVSPGDQETQYF
TGTGCCAGCAGCGTGTCCCCCGGGGACCAAGAGACCCAGTACTTC
>NA|TRBV4-1|NA|TRBJ1-2
CASSQEEEGTGYTF
TGCGCCAGCAGCCAAGAAGAGGAGGGCACTGGCTACACCTTC
>NA|TRBV21-1|NA|TRBJ2-7
CASSKAQQREQYF
TGTGCCAGCAGCAAAGCGCAGCAGCGCGAGCAGTACTTC
>NA|TRBV28|once|TRBJ2-3
CASSPSLGVTDTQYF
TGTGCCAGCAGTCCCTCCCTCGGAGTCACAGATACGCAGTATTTT
>TRBD2|TRBV15|NA|TRBJ2-2
CATSQFGLAGGTGELFF
TGTGCCACCAGCCAATTCGGACTAGCGGGAGGGACCGGGGAGCTGTTTTTT
>NA|TRBV10-3|NA|TRBJ2-3
CATRDPGTDTQYF
TGTGCCACCAGGGACCCCGGAACAGATACGCAGTATTTT
>NA|TRBV11-2|NA|TRBJ2-7
CASSPEPANLYEQYF
TGTGCCAGCAGCCCAGAACCAGCGAATCTCTACGAGCAGTACTTC
>NA|TRBV29-1|NA|TRBJ2-3
CSVKNPPGDTQYF
TGCAGCGTTAAGAACCCTCCAGGGGATACGCAGTATTTT
>NA|TRBV28|NA|TRBJ1-2
CASSLQGHGYTF
TGTGCCAGCAGTCTTCAGGGGCATGGCTACACCTTC